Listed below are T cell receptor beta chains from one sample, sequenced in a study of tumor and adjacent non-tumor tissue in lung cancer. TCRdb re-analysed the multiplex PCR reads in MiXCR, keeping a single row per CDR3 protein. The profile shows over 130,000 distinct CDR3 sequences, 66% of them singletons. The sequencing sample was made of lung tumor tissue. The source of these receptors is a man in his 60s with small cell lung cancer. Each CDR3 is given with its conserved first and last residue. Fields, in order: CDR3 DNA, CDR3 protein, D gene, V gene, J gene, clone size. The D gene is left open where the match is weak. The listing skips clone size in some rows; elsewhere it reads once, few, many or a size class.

TGTGCCAGCAGTTTAAGGCAGGCCGCTGAGCAGTTCTTC	CASSLRQAAEQFF	-	TRBV12-3/TRBV12-4	TRBJ2-1	-
TGCAGCGTCGGACAGGGGGGATTATCATATGGCTACACCTTC	CSVGQGGLSYGYTF	TRBD1	TRBV29-1	TRBJ1-2	many
TGTATCAGCAGCTACCTCTCTTCCGGGACTGCGTACGAGCAGTACTTC	CISSYLSSGTAYEQYF	-	TRBV11-1	TRBJ2-7	-
TGTGTCTGGAGCCTTAGAGATGAGCAGTTCTTC	CVWSLRDEQFF	-	TRBV30	TRBJ2-1	-
TGTGCCAGCGGGTCCTCCTTGGGCAGGGGGGCCGGGGAACTGTTTTTT	CASGSSLGRGAGELFF	-	TRBV6-1	TRBJ2-2	-
TGCAGTACTAGAGGTGGGGACTCAGACCCTGCGCAGTATTTT	CSTRGGDSDPAQYF	-	TRBV20-1	TRBJ2-3	once
TGTGCCTGCAGCGCGTCCCGCAGGGGGCAAGGTCAGCCCCAGCATTTT	CACSASRRGQGQPQHF	TRBD1	TRBV4-2	TRBJ1-5	-
TGCAGTGCTCACAGCCGGGACTCCTACAATGAGCAGTTCTTC	CSAHSRDSYNEQFF	-	TRBV20-1	TRBJ2-1	once
TGCAGCGTTGCACGGATTAGCGAGAGAACTGATACGCAGTATTTT	CSVARISERTDTQYF	-	TRBV29-1	TRBJ2-3	-
TGTGCCAGCCTTCGGGAGAACACAGATACGCAGTATTTT	CASLRENTDTQYF	-	TRBV6-1	TRBJ2-3	few
TGCGCCAGCAGCATGGGGTCTCTCCTAGAGACCCAGTACTTC	CASSMGSLLETQYF	-	TRBV5-1	TRBJ2-5	-
TGTGCCAGCAGCGGGGGACTAGCGGTCCAAGAGACCCAGTACTTC	CASSGGLAVQETQYF	TRBD2	TRBV5-4	TRBJ2-5	many
TGTCCCAGCAGTGATGGGGGGCGGGAGCAGTACTTC	CPSSDGGREQYF	-	TRBV6-1	TRBJ2-7	-
TGTGCCAGCAGTTTGTCTGGCACAGACACCGGGGAGCTGATTTTT	CASSLSGTDTGELIF	-	TRBV12-3/TRBV12-4	TRBJ2-2	-
TGTGCCAGCAGCTTAGTGGTAAATACATATACGCAGTATTTC	CASSLVVNTYTQYF	-	TRBV11-3	TRBJ2-3	-
TGTGCCAGCAGAGAATCCGGGACAGTCAATGAGCAGTTCTTC	CASRESGTVNEQFF	TRBD1	TRBV28	TRBJ2-1	-
TGTGCCAGCAGTTACCGGACAGGAGGGCAGCTCTTC	CASSYRTGGQLF	-	TRBV6-5	TRBJ2-1	-
TGCAGCGTTGATAGTTTGCGGGGATACTACAATGAGGAGTTCTTC	CSVDSLRGYYNEEFF	-	TRBV29-1	TRBJ2-1	once
TGCAGTGCTCCGAGGACTAGTCGGAGTTGGTTAGAGACCCAGTACTTC	CSAPRTSRSWLETQYF	TRBD2	TRBV20-1	TRBJ2-5	-
TGCAATGCTGCCTGGACAGGGTACCGGGAGACCCAATACTTC	CNAAWTGYRETQYF	TRBD1	TRBV20-1	TRBJ2-5	-
TGTGCCAGCGTCCCCTCCAGCGGCGATACGCAGTATTTT	CASVPSSGDTQYF	-	TRBV28	TRBJ2-3	-
TGTGCCAGCAGCTCCGTCTCCGCGAGGCAGCCCCAGCATTTT	CASSSVSARQPQHF	-	TRBV6-6	TRBJ1-5	few
TGCGCCAGCAGCGTACAGGCCTCGAACACTGAAGCTTTCTTT	CASSVQASNTEAFF	-	TRBV5-1	TRBJ1-1	-
TGTACCAGCAGCTCAATCCCGGGTGTGACAGATACGCAGTATTTT	CTSSSIPGVTDTQYF	-	TRBV11-2	TRBJ2-3	-
TGTACCAGCAGGTGGACAGATACGCAGTATTTT	CTSRWTDTQYF	-	TRBV11-3	TRBJ2-3	-
TGTGCCAGCAGCGCCAACAGATACTACGAGCAGTACTTC	CASSANRYYEQYF	-	TRBV11-2	TRBJ2-7	many
TGCAGCGTTGGTCGGGACAGGGGCGACACCGGGGAGCTGTTTTTT	CSVGRDRGDTGELFF	TRBD1	TRBV29-1	TRBJ2-2	many
TGTGCCACCAGTTGGGGCGGACCTAATGAAAAACTGTTTTTT	CATSWGGPNEKLFF	-	TRBV24-1	TRBJ1-4	-
TGTGCCAGTAGTTACTCGATTATCTCATTGACGAGCTCCTACAAGCTGTACTTC	CASSYSIISLTSSYKLYF	-	TRBV6-2/TRBV6-3	TRBJ2-7	-
TGCAGTGCCGGGGACACGAGGGTTCCTAATGAAAAACTGTTTTTT	CSAGDTRVPNEKLFF	-	TRBV20-1	TRBJ1-4	-
TGCGCCAGCAGCCAAGAGGGGGCGGGAGGGACCCAGTACTTC	CASSQEGAGGTQYF	TRBD2	TRBV4-1	TRBJ2-5	few
TGTGCCAGCACCTTACAGGGGACAGCGAACACTGGGGAGCTGTTTTTT	CASTLQGTANTGELFF	TRBD1	TRBV11-3	TRBJ2-2	-
TGTGCCAACAGTCCGACAGGGCTGGAAGCTTTCTTT	CANSPTGLEAFF	TRBD1	TRBV6-5	TRBJ1-1	-
TGTGTCAGCAGTTTCATCCTGGACAGGGAGGAGACCCAATACTTC	CVSSFILDREETQYF	TRBD1	TRBV6-5	TRBJ2-5	once
TGTGCCAGCAGCCCGAGGGGGGCATACAATGAGCAGTTCTTC	CASSPRGAYNEQFF	-	TRBV7-9	TRBJ2-1	-
TGCGCCGGAAGCCCAGGAGGACAGGGGGCGGGTGCCTACACCTTC	CAGSPGGQGAGAYTF	TRBD1	TRBV4-1	TRBJ1-2	-
TGTGCCACTAAAACGGACACCTGGAGGAACTATGGCTACACCTTC	CATKTDTWRNYGYTF	-	TRBV6-5	TRBJ1-2	-